A selection of T cell receptor beta chains follows, all from one sample in a study of blood T cell repertoires in COVID-19. The table came from immunoSEQ multiplex PCR; TCRdb's copy has only in-frame clones and leaves some out. The table has under 80,000 clones, about four fifths seen once. The sequenced material came from peripheral blood. Source of these receptors: an elderly woman with active or convalescent COVID-19. The CDR3 runs from the conserved cysteine through the conserved F or W. A D gene is named only where the DNA matches it firmly. A clone size is listed for some rows: how often the clone was seen (once, few, many), or a class if it is expanded.

v_call: TRBV6-6; d_call: .; clone_size: .; j_call: TRBJ2-7; cdr3_nt: TGTGCCAGCAGCCGGGAACGTATCTACGAGCAGTACTTC; cdr3_aa: CASSRERIYEQYF
v_call: TRBV21-1; d_call: .; clone_size: .; j_call: TRBJ1-2; cdr3_nt: TGTGCCAGCAGCAAAGAGGGGACAGCGAATGGCTACACCTTC; cdr3_aa: CASSKEGTANGYTF
v_call: TRBV2; d_call: .; clone_size: .; j_call: TRBJ1-2; cdr3_nt: TGTGCCAGCAGTAAAGAGATGGGGGCTGGTGATGGCTACACCTTC; cdr3_aa: CASSKEMGAGDGYTF
v_call: TRBV19; d_call: TRBD1; clone_size: .; j_call: TRBJ1-2; cdr3_nt: TGTGCCAGTAGTATCAGACGGGACAGGGGTGATGGCTACACCTTC; cdr3_aa: CASSIRRDRGDGYTF
v_call: TRBV28; d_call: .; clone_size: few; j_call: TRBJ2-7; cdr3_nt: TGTGCCAGCAGCCCTTGGGGGCCCTACTACGAGCAGTACTTC; cdr3_aa: CASSPWGPYYEQYF
v_call: TRBV5-4; d_call: TRBD1; clone_size: .; j_call: TRBJ1-2; cdr3_nt: TGTGCCAGCAGCCACTACGGGACAGGGTATGGCTACACCTTC; cdr3_aa: CASSHYGTGYGYTF
v_call: TRBV19; d_call: .; clone_size: once; j_call: TRBJ2-7; cdr3_nt: TGTGCCAGTAGAAATTTAGCGGTTCCCTACGAGCAGTACTTC; cdr3_aa: CASRNLAVPYEQYF
v_call: TRBV7-8; d_call: .; clone_size: .; j_call: TRBJ2-7; cdr3_nt: TGTGCCAGCAGGCCCCCAGGGGCGGACGAGCAGTACTTC; cdr3_aa: CASRPPGADEQYF
v_call: TRBV28; d_call: TRBD2; clone_size: .; j_call: TRBJ2-3; cdr3_nt: TGTGCCAGCAGTTTAAGACTAGCGCGAGACCTGGGTACGCAGTATTTT; cdr3_aa: CASSLRLARDLGTQYF
v_call: TRBV5-1; d_call: TRBD1; clone_size: .; j_call: TRBJ1-2; cdr3_nt: TGCGCCAGCAGCTCAGGGGGACCTAACTATGGCTACACCTTC; cdr3_aa: CASSSGGPNYGYTF
v_call: TRBV11-3; d_call: TRBD2; clone_size: .; j_call: TRBJ2-1; cdr3_nt: TGTGCCAGCAGCTTAGAGCGGTTGGCTAGCGGGTTTTACAATGAGCAGTTCTTC; cdr3_aa: CASSLERLASGFYNEQFF
v_call: TRBV4-3; d_call: .; clone_size: .; j_call: TRBJ2-3; cdr3_nt: TGCGCCAGCAGCCAAGATTGGCAAGATACGCAGTATTTT; cdr3_aa: CASSQDWQDTQYF
v_call: TRBV28; d_call: .; clone_size: .; j_call: TRBJ1-4; cdr3_nt: TGTGCCAGCAGTTTAGGCGGGAATAGGCATGAAAAACTGTTTTTT; cdr3_aa: CASSLGGNRHEKLFF
v_call: TRBV5-4; d_call: TRBD2; clone_size: .; j_call: TRBJ2-2; cdr3_nt: TGTGCCAGCAGCTACGGGGGCGGGGGGCGCGCCGGGGAGCTGTTTTTT; cdr3_aa: CASSYGGGGRAGELFF
v_call: TRBV27; d_call: .; clone_size: .; j_call: TRBJ2-7; cdr3_nt: TGTGCCAGCAGCTCAAACAGGTTTACATCCTACGAGCAGTACTTC; cdr3_aa: CASSSNRFTSYEQYF
v_call: TRBV7-3; d_call: .; clone_size: .; j_call: TRBJ1-2; cdr3_nt: TGTGCCAGCAGCTTAACATACAGGGTTTACTATGGCTACACCTTC; cdr3_aa: CASSLTYRVYYGYTF
v_call: TRBV9; d_call: .; clone_size: .; j_call: TRBJ2-1; cdr3_nt: TGTGCCAGCAGCGTAGGTCCGGTTACGAACTACAATGAGCAGTTCTTC; cdr3_aa: CASSVGPVTNYNEQFF
v_call: TRBV7-2; d_call: TRBD1; clone_size: .; j_call: TRBJ1-6; cdr3_nt: TGTGCCAGCAGCTTAGGGGGACAGTTTAATTCACCCCTCCACTTT; cdr3_aa: CASSLGGQFNSPLHF
v_call: TRBV4-1; d_call: .; clone_size: few; j_call: TRBJ1-5; cdr3_nt: TGCGCCAGCAGCCCGCTTGGAGGGAATGACAATCAGCCCCAGCATTTT; cdr3_aa: CASSPLGGNDNQPQHF
v_call: TRBV5-1; d_call: .; clone_size: .; j_call: TRBJ2-3; cdr3_nt: TGCGCCAGCAGCTTGGGGGCTAGCGCCACAGATACGCAGTATTTT; cdr3_aa: CASSLGASATDTQYF
v_call: TRBV19; d_call: TRBD1; clone_size: .; j_call: TRBJ1-4; cdr3_nt: TGTGCCAGTAGTATAGCACCGGGACAGCATGAAAAACTGTTTTTT; cdr3_aa: CASSIAPGQHEKLFF
v_call: TRBV19; d_call: TRBD1; clone_size: .; j_call: TRBJ1-5; cdr3_nt: TGTGCCAGTAGTATTAACGACAGGGCTCAGCCCCAGCATTTT; cdr3_aa: CASSINDRAQPQHF
v_call: TRBV19; d_call: TRBD1; clone_size: .; j_call: TRBJ2-3; cdr3_nt: TGTGCCAGTAGTATAGTTGGGAGGTGGGACAGGGCTCCAGATACGCAGTATTTT; cdr3_aa: CASSIVGRWDRAPDTQYF
v_call: TRBV5-1; d_call: TRBD1; clone_size: .; j_call: TRBJ2-1; cdr3_nt: TGCGCCAGCAGCTTGGCCGGTTGGACAGGAAGAAATGAGCAGTTCTTC; cdr3_aa: CASSLAGWTGRNEQFF
v_call: TRBV4-2; d_call: TRBD1; clone_size: .; j_call: TRBJ1-2; cdr3_nt: TGTGCCAGCAGCCAAGAGTTGGGACAGGTCTATGGCTACACCTTC; cdr3_aa: CASSQELGQVYGYTF
v_call: TRBV19; d_call: .; clone_size: .; j_call: TRBJ2-5; cdr3_nt: TGTGCCAGTGGGATCCCATCAGGGGGGCTGGGGGAGACCCAGTACTTC; cdr3_aa: CASGIPSGGLGETQYF
v_call: TRBV28; d_call: .; clone_size: .; j_call: TRBJ1-5; cdr3_nt: TGTGCCAGCAACTTACAGGCCAAATACAATCAGCCCCAGCATTTT; cdr3_aa: CASNLQAKYNQPQHF
v_call: TRBV24-1; d_call: .; clone_size: .; j_call: TRBJ2-3; cdr3_nt: TGTGCCACCAGTGATTTGTCACGGGTCGGCACAGATACGCAGTATTTT; cdr3_aa: CATSDLSRVGTDTQYF
v_call: TRBV14; d_call: .; clone_size: .; j_call: TRBJ2-3; cdr3_nt: TGTGCCAGCAGCCAAGGTCAGCGGACGCACACAGATACGCAGTATTTT; cdr3_aa: CASSQGQRTHTDTQYF
v_call: TRBV30; d_call: .; clone_size: few; j_call: TRBJ1-1; cdr3_nt: TGTGCCTGGAGCAGGGAGGGGGGTGAAGCTTTCTTT; cdr3_aa: CAWSREGGEAFF
v_call: TRBV28; d_call: .; clone_size: .; j_call: TRBJ1-3; cdr3_nt: TGTGCCAGCAGTTTACCGGGGGACCGAAACACCATATATTTT; cdr3_aa: CASSLPGDRNTIYF
v_call: TRBV6-5; d_call: TRBD1; clone_size: .; j_call: TRBJ2-7; cdr3_nt: TGTGCCAGCAGTAGGCCCGGGACAGGGGTTCGCGGGCAGTACTTC; cdr3_aa: CASSRPGTGVRGQYF
v_call: TRBV18; d_call: .; clone_size: once; j_call: TRBJ2-2; cdr3_nt: TGTGCCAGCTCACCGCAGGGTGACGGGGAGCTGTTTTTT; cdr3_aa: CASSPQGDGELFF
v_call: TRBV10-3; d_call: .; clone_size: .; j_call: TRBJ2-5; cdr3_nt: TGTGCCATCAGTGTGGGGCCAAAAGAGACCCAGTACTTC; cdr3_aa: CAISVGPKETQYF
v_call: TRBV5-1; d_call: TRBD1; clone_size: few; j_call: TRBJ2-6; cdr3_nt: TGCGCCAGCAGCAAGACAGGGACTGGGGCCAACGTCCTGACTTTC; cdr3_aa: CASSKTGTGANVLTF
v_call: TRBV6-2/TRBV6-3; d_call: TRBD2; clone_size: .; j_call: TRBJ2-3; cdr3_nt: TGTGCCAGCAGTTACCGCCGCGGGGGGGCCGGCACAGATACGCAGTATTTT; cdr3_aa: CASSYRRGGAGTDTQYF
v_call: TRBV30; d_call: TRBD1; clone_size: .; j_call: TRBJ2-7; cdr3_nt: TGTGCCTGGAGTGCCTCTCGACAGGGGTTAAGGTCGGAGCAGTACTTC; cdr3_aa: CAWSASRQGLRSEQYF
v_call: TRBV27; d_call: .; clone_size: once; j_call: TRBJ1-1; cdr3_nt: TGTGCCAGCAGTTCCGCATATGGGGGGGGGACTGAAGCTTTCTTT; cdr3_aa: CASSSAYGGGTEAFF
v_call: TRBV7-9; d_call: TRBD1; clone_size: .; j_call: TRBJ1-5; cdr3_nt: TGTGCCAGCAGCTTCGGGACAGGGTGGGGAAACCAGCCCCAGCATTTT; cdr3_aa: CASSFGTGWGNQPQHF
v_call: TRBV5-6; d_call: .; clone_size: .; j_call: TRBJ2-5; cdr3_nt: TGTGCCAGCAGCTTATCCTCCACAGCTGAAGGGACCCAGTACTTC; cdr3_aa: CASSLSSTAEGTQYF
v_call: TRBV7-8; d_call: .; clone_size: .; j_call: TRBJ1-1; cdr3_nt: TGTGCCAGCAGCTTAGCCCTGGGGGGGAGAGTGCGTGCTTTCTTT; cdr3_aa: CASSLALGGRVRAFF
v_call: TRBV12-5; d_call: .; clone_size: .; j_call: TRBJ2-2; cdr3_nt: TGTGCTAGTGGTCCCCGGGAAACCGGGGAGCTGTTTTTT; cdr3_aa: CASGPRETGELFF
v_call: TRBV9; d_call: TRBD1; clone_size: .; j_call: TRBJ2-6; cdr3_nt: TGTGCCAGCAGCGTAGAGGGCGGATACGGCAGGGGGTTATCTGGGGCCAACGTCCTGACTTTC; cdr3_aa: CASSVEGGYGRGLSGANVLTF
v_call: TRBV19; d_call: .; clone_size: few; j_call: TRBJ2-2; cdr3_nt: TGTGCCAGTAGTATTCGGGAAGGGGAGCTGTTTTTT; cdr3_aa: CASSIREGELFF
v_call: TRBV3-1/TRBV3-2; d_call: .; clone_size: .; j_call: TRBJ1-5; cdr3_nt: TGTGCCAGCAGCCAAGACCACTCACTCCATCAGCCCCAGCATTTT; cdr3_aa: CASSQDHSLHQPQHF
v_call: TRBV5-4; d_call: TRBD1; clone_size: .; j_call: TRBJ2-7; cdr3_nt: TGTGCCAGCAGCTCGGACAGGGCATCCTACGAGCAGTACTTC; cdr3_aa: CASSSDRASYEQYF
v_call: TRBV6-6; d_call: .; clone_size: .; j_call: TRBJ2-5; cdr3_nt: TGTGCCAGCAGCCGCCTCCCGGGGGAGACCCAGTACTTC; cdr3_aa: CASSRLPGETQYF
v_call: TRBV29-1; d_call: .; clone_size: few; j_call: TRBJ1-1; cdr3_nt: TGCAGCGCACAAGGTCCGGGAGTCACTGAAGCTTTCTTT; cdr3_aa: CSAQGPGVTEAFF
v_call: TRBV2; d_call: .; clone_size: .; j_call: TRBJ1-2; cdr3_nt: TGTGCCAGCAGGGAAACTCAGGGATATGGCTACACCTTC; cdr3_aa: CASRETQGYGYTF
v_call: TRBV6-6; d_call: .; clone_size: .; j_call: TRBJ1-1; cdr3_nt: TGTGCCAGCAGAACGGGGGGGAAATCTTTCTTT; cdr3_aa: CASRTGGKSFF
v_call: TRBV3-1/TRBV3-2; d_call: .; clone_size: .; j_call: TRBJ1-1; cdr3_nt: TGTGCCAGCAGCCCAAGAGAGGGCCAGTCCGTTGCTTTCTTT; cdr3_aa: CASSPREGQSVAFF
v_call: TRBV7-9; d_call: TRBD1; clone_size: .; j_call: TRBJ2-5; cdr3_nt: TGTGCCAGCCGAGGGACAGGGGTGGAGACCCAGTACTTC; cdr3_aa: CASRGTGVETQYF
v_call: TRBV18; d_call: TRBD1; clone_size: .; j_call: TRBJ1-2; cdr3_nt: TGTGCCAGCTCACCGCGGACAGGGGTGGACTATGGCTACACCTTC; cdr3_aa: CASSPRTGVDYGYTF
v_call: TRBV13; d_call: TRBD1; clone_size: .; j_call: TRBJ1-2; cdr3_nt: TGTGCCAGCAGCTTAGGTAGGGGGCTTGGTAACTATGGCTACACCTTC; cdr3_aa: CASSLGRGLGNYGYTF
v_call: TRBV11-2; d_call: TRBD2; clone_size: .; j_call: TRBJ2-7; cdr3_nt: TGTGCCAGCAGCTTAAAAGGGGGGACTAGCGGTGTTTACGAGCAGTACTTC; cdr3_aa: CASSLKGGTSGVYEQYF